Below are 31 T cell receptor beta chains sequenced from a single sample in a study of CD8 T cells in ankylosing spondylitis. Each CDR3 protein gets one entry after TCRdb re-called the 5' RACE reads with MiXCR. Among around 340,000 distinct CDR3 sequences listed, roughly 14% were seen once. Sequences were obtained from blood, either unsorted or a sorted T cell fraction (not recorded which). The origin of the receptors is a male donor with ankylosing spondylitis or in good health (not recorded which).

The chain recombines TRBV18 with TRBJ2-7, with D possibly called TRBD1 or TRBD2 (6 bases each). The CDR3 spans 14 residues. Germline loops: CDR1 KGHSH, CDR2 LQKENI. Between the trimmed V and J ends, which lost 0 bases and 3 bases, there was a span of 9 bases. The CDR3 protein is CASSPPGGGYEQYF. The CDR3 DNA sequence: TGTGCCAGCTCACCACCGGGGGGCGGCTACGAGCAGTACTTC. Drawing the rest from reference TRBV18 and TRBJ2-7, the complete variable domain is NAGVMQNPRHLVRRRGQEARLRCSPMKGHSHVYWYRQLPEEGLKFMVYLQKENIIDESGMPKERFSAEFPKEGPSILRIQQVVRGDSAAYFCASSPPGGGYEQYFGPGTRLTVT.

The gene calls are TRBV20-1 and TRBJ2-4; no reliable D call. Germline V gene lookup returns CDR1 DFQATT and CDR2 SNEGSKA (reference sequence). V was shortened by 7 bases and J by 1 base, with 5 bases between the two germline ends. The CDR3 has 11 amino acids. In nucleotides, the CDR3 is TGCAGTGGCGAGGCCAAAAACATTCAGTACTTC. Its translation: CSGEAKNIQYF.

The J gene is TRBJ1-2, the V gene TRBV6-1; weak D call: TRBD1 (5 bases). Germline V gene data show CDR1 as MNHNS and CDR2 as SASEGT. Trimming pared 5 bases from V and 6 bases from J, leaving 13 bases between. The CDR3 is 13 amino acids. The CDR3 nucleotides read TGTGCCAGCAGTAGGGGCCTAACCGATGGCTACACCTTC. It yields the protein CASSRGLTDGYTF.

This clonotype was counted a few times. This chain joins TRBV5-1 and TRBJ2-5, with 9 bases lining up with TRBD1. The V segment lost 4 bases and the J segment 2 bases; nucleotides outside the gene matches: 12. The CDR3 is 17 residues long. From germline, CDR1 is SGHRS and CDR2 YFSETQ. The CDR3 here is CASSPPGQGPLQETQYF. DNA for the CDR3: TGCGCCAGCAGCCCCCCGGGACAGGGACCCTTACAAGAGACCCAGTACTTC. The full variable domain, rest sourced from reference TRBV5-1 and TRBJ2-5, is KAGVTQTPRYLIKTRGQQVTLSCSPISGHRSVSWYQQTPGQGLQFLFEYFSETQRNKGNFPGRFSGRQFSNSRSEMNVSTLELGDSALYLCASSPPGQGPLQETQYFGPGTRLLVL.

This clonotype was observed a few times. The chain employs TRBV3-1 and TRBJ1-2; D is possibly TRBD1 (5 bases). The CDR3 has 15 amino acids. With 0 bases removed from V and 1 base from J, the gap between germline ends came to 9 bases. Germline assignment: CDR1 LGHDT and CDR2 YNNKEL (reference sequence). CDR3: CASSQDGARNYGYTF. DNA of the CDR3: TGTGCCAGCAGCCAAGATGGGGCTCGTAACTATGGCTACACCTTC.

This clonotype was seen only a few times. The CDR3 nucleotides read TGCAGCGTTGATATCGGTGGTATCAATGAGCAGTTCTTC. It codes for CSVDIGGINEQFF. J is TRBJ2-1 and V is TRBV29-1, with D uncertain. CDR3 length equals 13 residues. CDR1 SQVTM and CDR2 ANQGSEA come from the germline V gene. V lost 3 bases to trimming and J lost 6 bases, with 12 bases between them.

The V gene is TRBV27, the J gene TRBJ2-7, with 8 bases fitting TRBD2. Germline CDR1 MNHEY, CDR2 SMNVEV (reference sequence). The CDR3 has 14 residues. Trimming at V came to 7 bases and at J to 1 base, leaving 6 bases not matched to a gene. In nucleotides, the CDR3 is TGTGCCAGCACTCGGGGGGGTTTGTCCTACGAGCAGTACTTC. This codes for CASTRGGLSYEQYF.

The rearrangement joins TRBV5-5 to TRBJ2-3; 13 bases align to TRBD2. The CDR3 totals 16 residues. Germline V lookup: CDR1 SGHKS, CDR2 YYEKEE (reference sequence). With V trimmed by 2 bases and J by 3 bases, 3 bases remained unmatched. The CDR3 coding sequence is TGTGCCAGCAGCTTCCAGGGACTAGCGGGGACAGATACGCAGTATTTT. Encoded protein: CASSFQGLAGTDTQYF.

The rearrangement uses TRBV20-1 and TRBJ2-3; D is unresolved. From germline, CDR1 is DFQATT and CDR2 SNEGSKA (reference sequence). Trimming stripped 6 bases from V and 6 bases from J, with 22 bases between. The CDR3 contains 15 residues. The CDR3 DNA reads as TGCAGTGCCCGTGGCGGAGCGTCCCTCCGGGATACGCAGTATTTT. It is translated as CSARGGASLRDTQYF.

This clonotype was counted at least ten times. This chain connects TRBV4-1 to TRBJ1-2, with a possible D match to TRBD1 (6 bases). Germline values: CDR1 MGHRA, CDR2 YSYEKL. CDR3 length: 15 amino acids. V gave up 3 bases and J gave up 2 bases, with 13 bases separating them. The CDR3 DNA follows: TGCGCCAGCAGCCACGTTCAGACAGGCAACTATGGCTACACCTTC. It encodes CASSHVQTGNYGYTF.

The chain employs TRBV7-8 and TRBJ1-1; D gene ambiguous. The germline gives CDR1 SGHVS, CDR2 FQNEAQ. Trimming pared 3 bases from V and 6 bases from J, leaving 14 bases between. The CDR3 extends over 14 amino acids. This chain's CDR3 is CASSLASGTAEAFF. The CDR3 nucleotides are TGTGCCAGCAGCTTGGCCTCGGGTACAGCTGAAGCTTTCTTT.

This clonotype was seen a few times. The V gene is TRBV27, the J gene TRBJ1-4; D is unclear. V was clipped by 6 bases and J by 8 bases, with 13 bases between them. CDR1 and CDR2 from the germline V gene are MNHEY and SMNVEV (reference sequence). This CDR3 comprises 13 residues. The CDR3 DNA reads as TGTGCCAGCAGAAAGAGGGAGGGCGAAAAACTGTTTTTT. Encoded protein: CASRKREGEKLFF.

The rearrangement links TRBV7-9 to TRBJ2-7; weak D call: TRBD2 (6 bases). CDR1 SEHNR and CDR2 FQNEAQ come from the germline V gene (reference sequence). V was trimmed by 1 base and J by 5 bases, leaving 12 bases between them. The length of the CDR3 is 14 residues. CDR3 nucleotide sequence: TGTGCCAGCAGCTTAGACGGGTGGAGGGACGAGCAGTACTTC. Protein: CASSLDGWRDEQYF.

The chain links TRBV10-3 to TRBJ2-7; D might be TRBD2 (5 bases). The germline V gene has CDR1 ENHRY and CDR2 SYGVKD. This CDR3 is built from 16 residues. V lost 0 bases and J lost 0, with 12 bases in between. In nucleotides, the CDR3 is TGTGCCATCAGTGAGTCGTTAGCGAACACCTCCTACGAGCAGTACTTC. Amino acid sequence: CAISESLANTSYEQYF.

This clonotype has at least ten counts. The chain has TRBV29-1 and TRBJ2-7; 8 bases agree with TRBD1. V gave up 7 bases and J gave up 3 bases; unmatched junction bases: 5. Germline V gene data show CDR1 as SQVTM and CDR2 as ANQGSEA. This CDR3 has 12 residues. The CDR3 loop reads CSGGDRRYEQYF. CDR3 DNA sequence: TGCAGCGGGGGGGACAGGCGCTACGAGCAGTACTTC.

This clonotype was picked up a small number of times. The gene calls are TRBV5-1 and TRBJ2-1; D perhaps matches TRBD1 (6 bases). Between the trimmed V and J ends, which lost 0 bases and 8 bases, there was a span of 15 bases. The length of the CDR3 is 15 residues. Germline CDR1 is SGHRS and CDR2 is YFSETQ. The CDR3 reads CASSLGTGNTDEQFF. The CDR3 DNA sequence: TGCGCCAGCAGCTTGGGCACAGGGAATACGGATGAGCAGTTCTTC.

This rearrangement joins TRBV18 to TRBJ2-2, with 7 bases aligning to TRBD2. Germline CDR1 KGHSH, CDR2 LQKENI. With 3 bases clipped from V and 0 bases from J, the junction kept 4 bases outside the gene matches. The CDR3 has 16 residues. The CDR3 nucleotides read TGTGCCAGCTCACCGGGGACTAAAGCGAACACCGGGGAGCTGTTTTTT. Amino acids: CASSPGTKANTGELFF.

This clonotype showed up just a few times. This rearrangement joins TRBV20-1 to TRBJ2-3; D gene uncertain. The V gene's germline CDR1 is DFQATT and CDR2 SNEGSKA (reference sequence). The CDR3 sequence is 15 residues long. V gave up 2 bases and J gave up 2 bases, with 14 bases separating them. The CDR3 is CSARSGPDYTDTQYF. CDR3 nucleotide sequence: TGCAGTGCTAGATCTGGACCAGATTACACAGATACGCAGTATTTT.

This clonotype was seen a few times. The chain joins TRBV3-1 to TRBJ2-2; no firm D call. Germline V lookup: CDR1 LGHDT, CDR2 YNNKEL (reference sequence). Trimming left V 1 base short and J 4 bases short, with 10 bases between. This CDR3 contains 15 residues. CDR3: CASSQGRSGTGELFF. The CDR3 DNA is TGTGCCAGCAGCCAAGGACGGTCCGGCACCGGGGAGCTGTTTTTT.

This chain joins TRBV7-7 and TRBJ2-1, with 11 bases matching TRBD2. The CDR3 extends over 15 amino acids. The germline V gene has CDR1 SSHAT and CDR2 FNYEAQ (reference sequence). Losses at the gene ends were 2 bases for V and 4 bases for J; bases not matched to a gene: 1. The CDR3 sequence: CASSLTSGRYNEQFF. In DNA, the CDR3 is TGTGCCAGCAGCTTAACTAGCGGGAGATACAATGAGCAGTTCTTC.

In this sample, this clonotype turned up a few times. This sequence joins TRBV19 and TRBJ1-2; the D is unclear. This CDR3 contains 14 residues. Trimming left V 2 bases short and J 7 bases short, with 14 bases between. Germline V gives CDR1 LNHDA, CDR2 SQIVND (reference sequence). The CDR3 protein is CASSIQTTSAGYTF. CDR3 in DNA: TGTGCCAGTAGTATACAAACCACTTCGGCTGGCTACACCTTC.

This clonotype was counted only a few times. The chain uses TRBV20-1 and TRBJ2-2; D perhaps matches TRBD2 (5 bases). V was trimmed by 3 bases and J by 2 bases, leaving 10 bases between them. This CDR3 is built from 14 residues. Germline V lookup: CDR1 DFQATT, CDR2 SNEGSKA (reference sequence). CDR3 loop: CSASGPGNTGELFF. The CDR3 coding sequence is TGCAGTGCTAGCGGGCCGGGAAACACCGGGGAGCTGTTTTTT.

The J gene is TRBJ1-5, the V gene TRBV7-8, with a possible D match to TRBD1 (5 bases). CDR1 and CDR2 (germline): SGHVS, FQNEAQ. Trimming pared 6 bases from V and 2 bases from J, leaving 8 bases between. The CDR3 contains 13 residues. CDR3 protein: CASRRGGNQPQHF. DNA of the CDR3: TGTGCCAGCAGGCGGGGGGGCAATCAGCCCCAGCATTTT.

This chain joins TRBV7-9 and TRBJ1-4; possibly TRBD1 for D (5 bases). With 5 bases removed from V and 3 bases from J, the gap between germline ends came to 13 bases. The CDR3 spans 15 residues. The V gene's germline CDR1 is SEHNR and CDR2 FQNEAQ (reference sequence). The CDR3 reads CASSAAGGANEKLFF. CDR3 DNA: TGTGCCAGCAGCGCCGCCGGAGGGGCTAATGAAAAACTGTTTTTT. Full variable domain (outside the CDR3, taken from reference TRBV7-9 and TRBJ1-4): DTGVSQNPRHKITKRGQNVTFRCDPISEHNRLYWYRQTLGQGPEFLTYFQNEAQLEKSRLLSDRFSAERPKGSFSTLEIQRTEQGDSAMYLCASSAAGGANEKLFFGSGTQLSVL.

This clonotype has ten or more counts. The rearrangement uses TRBV12-3 or TRBV12-4 and TRBJ2-7; 14 nucleotides agree with TRBD2. The CDR3 loop spans 18 amino acids. Germline trimming cut 5 bases from V and 0 bases from J; bases unmatched to any gene: 9. The DNA of the CDR3 is TGTGCCAGCAGTAAGGGACTAGCGGGGGCCGGCCGCTCCTACGAGCAGTACTTC. It encodes CASSKGLAGAGRSYEQYF.

This clonotype turned up a few times. The rearrangement joins TRBV5-1 to TRBJ2-1, with unresolved D. Trimming cost V 4 bases and J 4 bases, with 6 bases left between them. The CDR3 runs 12 residues. CDR1 SGHRS and CDR2 YFSETQ come from the germline V gene. CDR3 in amino acids: CASSIEYNEQFF. The DNA for the CDR3 is TGCGCCAGCAGCATTGAATACAATGAGCAGTTCTTC.

The chain has TRBV3-1 and TRBJ2-5; D perhaps matches TRBD1 (5 bases). The V gene's germline CDR1 is LGHDT and CDR2 YNNKEL (reference sequence). V lost 0 bases and J 0 bases, leaving 11 bases between the germline ends. The CDR3 runs 16 residues. The CDR3 region is CASSQERYRNQETQYF. DNA for the CDR3: TGTGCCAGCAGCCAAGAACGGTACAGGAACCAAGAGACCCAGTACTTC.

The DNA of the CDR3 is TGTGCCAGCAGCTTGGAAGGGGAAGGACAGCCCCAGCATTTT. Translating gives CASSLEGEGQPQHF. J is TRBJ1-5 and V is TRBV5-5; D perhaps matches TRBD1 (5 bases). Deletions cut 0 bases from V and 7 bases from J, with 11 bases between. This CDR3 has 14 residues. Germline-derived CDR1 and CDR2 are SGHKS and YYEKEE (reference sequence).

The gene calls are TRBV25-1 and TRBJ2-1; TRBD2 agrees at 12 bases. V dropped 6 bases and J dropped 5; count of bases not matched to a gene: 5. Germline CDR1 MGHDK, CDR2 SYGVNS. The CDR3 loop spans 15 amino acids. CDR3 loop: CASSLTSGGHNEQFF. CDR3 nucleotide sequence: TGTGCCAGCAGCCTGACTAGCGGGGGACACAATGAGCAGTTCTTC.

The sample holds many counts of this clonotype. This sequence joins TRBV20-1 and TRBJ1-1; D is ambiguous. The germline gives CDR1 DFQATT, CDR2 SNEGSKA (reference sequence). The CDR3 covers 12 residues. V was trimmed by 3 bases and J by 2 bases, leaving 7 bases between them. The CDR3 coding sequence is TGCAGTGCTAGGACTACTAACACTGAAGCTTTCTTT. This sequence encodes CSARTTNTEAFF.

This sequence joins TRBV9 and TRBJ2-3; D remains ambiguous. Deletions cut 3 bases from V and 1 base from J, with 12 bases between. The CDR3 consists of 15 residues. Germline-derived CDR1 and CDR2 are SGDLS and YYNGEE. The CDR3 DNA is TGTGCCAGCAGCGGCCATCTTGGGGGCACAGATACGCAGTATTTT. Translating gives CASSGHLGGTDTQYF. Looking up the rest from reference TRBV9 and TRBJ2-3 gives the full variable domain: DSGVTQTPKHLITATGQRVTLRCSPRSGDLSVYWYQQSLDQGLQFLIQYYNGEERAKGNILERFSAQQFPDLHSELNLSSLELGDSALYFCASSGHLGGTDTQYFGPGTRLTVL.